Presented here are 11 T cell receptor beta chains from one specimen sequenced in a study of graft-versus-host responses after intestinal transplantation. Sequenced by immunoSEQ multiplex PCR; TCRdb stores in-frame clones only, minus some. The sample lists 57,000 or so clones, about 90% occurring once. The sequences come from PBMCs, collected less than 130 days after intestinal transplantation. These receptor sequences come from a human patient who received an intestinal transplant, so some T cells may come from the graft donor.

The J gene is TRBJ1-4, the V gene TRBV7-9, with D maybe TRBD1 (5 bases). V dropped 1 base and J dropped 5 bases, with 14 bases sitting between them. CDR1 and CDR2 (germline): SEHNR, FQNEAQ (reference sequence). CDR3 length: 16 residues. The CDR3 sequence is CASSLVDSGPNEKLFF. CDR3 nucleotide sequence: TGTGCCAGCAGCTTAGTCGATTCGGGGCCCAATGAAAAACTGTTTTTT.

The CDR3 sequence: CASGVGDTQYF. As DNA, the CDR3 is TGTGCCAGTGGGGTAGGAGATACGCAGTATTTT. V usage is TRBV19 and J usage is TRBJ2-3; D not resolved. The CDR3 sequence is 11 residues long. V lost 8 bases to trimming and J lost 5 bases, with 8 bases between them. Germline CDR1 and CDR2: LNHDA and SQIVND (reference sequence).

This chain's CDR3 is CASSLDLFNQPQHF. CDR3 DNA sequence: TGTGCCAGCAGCTTAGACCTATTCAATCAGCCCCAGCATTTT. The chain employs TRBV11-3 and TRBJ1-5; D not certain. This CDR3 has 14 amino acids. Germline V gives CDR1 SGHNT, CDR2 YENEEA. Between the trimmed V and J ends, which lost 0 bases and 3 bases, there was a span of 6 bases.

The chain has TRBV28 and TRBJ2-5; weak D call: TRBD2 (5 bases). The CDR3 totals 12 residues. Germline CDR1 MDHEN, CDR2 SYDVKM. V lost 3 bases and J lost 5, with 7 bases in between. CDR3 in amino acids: CASSFGVETQYF. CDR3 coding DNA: TGTGCCAGCAGTTTCGGGGTTGAGACCCAGTACTTC.

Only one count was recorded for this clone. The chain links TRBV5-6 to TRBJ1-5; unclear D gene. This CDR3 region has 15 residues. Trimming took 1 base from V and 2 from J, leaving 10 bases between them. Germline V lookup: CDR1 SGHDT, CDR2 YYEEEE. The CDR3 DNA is TGTGCCAGCAGCTTGTTCGGGAGGGGCAATCAGCCCCAGCATTTT. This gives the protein CASSLFGRGNQPQHF.

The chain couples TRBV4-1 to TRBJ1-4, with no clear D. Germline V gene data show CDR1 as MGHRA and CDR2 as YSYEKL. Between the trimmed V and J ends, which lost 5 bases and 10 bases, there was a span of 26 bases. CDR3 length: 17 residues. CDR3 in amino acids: CASSFPVRESLKRKLFF. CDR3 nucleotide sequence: TGCGCCAGCAGCTTCCCCGTCCGAGAATCCCTGAAGAGAAAACTGTTTTTT.

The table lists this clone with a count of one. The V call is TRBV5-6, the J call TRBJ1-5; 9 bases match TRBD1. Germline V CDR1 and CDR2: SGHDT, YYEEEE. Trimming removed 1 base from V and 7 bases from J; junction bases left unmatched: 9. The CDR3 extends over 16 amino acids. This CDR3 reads CASSLLVGDREQPQHF. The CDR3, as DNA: TGTGCCAGCAGCTTGCTGGTCGGGGACAGGGAACAGCCCCAGCATTTT.

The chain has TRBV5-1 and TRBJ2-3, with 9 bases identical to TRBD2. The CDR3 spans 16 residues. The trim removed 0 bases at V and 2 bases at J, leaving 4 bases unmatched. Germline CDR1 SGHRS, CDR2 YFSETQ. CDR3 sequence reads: CASSLETSGDTDTQYF. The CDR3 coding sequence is TGCGCCAGCAGCTTGGAGACTAGCGGTGACACAGATACGCAGTATTTT.

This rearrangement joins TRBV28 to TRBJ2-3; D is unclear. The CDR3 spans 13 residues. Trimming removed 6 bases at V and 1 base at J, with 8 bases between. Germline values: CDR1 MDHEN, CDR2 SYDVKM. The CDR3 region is CASSRSGTDTQYF. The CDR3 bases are TGTGCCAGCAGCAGGAGCGGCACAGATACGCAGTATTTT.

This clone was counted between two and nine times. CDR3 sequence reads: CASSFREESTDTQYF. CDR3 DNA sequence: TGTGCCAGCAGCTTCAGGGAGGAGTCAACAGATACGCAGTATTTT. The V gene is TRBV7-8, the J gene TRBJ2-3, with D possibly TRBD2 on 6 matching bases. Trimming removed 3 bases at V and 3 bases at J, with 13 bases between. The CDR3 spans 15 residues. In germline, CDR1 is SGHVS, CDR2 FQNEAQ.

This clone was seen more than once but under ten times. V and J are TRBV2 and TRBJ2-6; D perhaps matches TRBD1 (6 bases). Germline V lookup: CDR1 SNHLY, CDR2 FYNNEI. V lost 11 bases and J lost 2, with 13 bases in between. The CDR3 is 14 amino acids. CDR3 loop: CAEQGEPGANVLTF. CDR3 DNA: TGTGCCGAACAGGGTGAGCCTGGGGCCAACGTCCTGACTTTC.